The clone carrying this T cell receptor (beta chain) came up many times. Trimming stripped 1 base from V and 0 bases from J, with 10 bases between. This CDR3 region has 15 residues. Germline V gene lookup returns CDR1 LGHNA and CDR2 YSLEER. The data were taken from a study of T-cell reconstitution after alpha-beta-depleted transplantation in children. TCRbeta library construction was performed incorporating unique molecular identifiers. TCRdb reanalysed the PCR reads using MiXCR and keeps one entry per CDR3 protein. This table has about 640,000 distinct CDR3 sequences, roughly 17% appearing once. The clonotype originates from a human donor who donated a stem cell graft to a child with acute myeloid leukemia. The chain has TRBV4-3 and TRBJ2-7; D possibly corresponds to TRBD2 (6 bases). This specimen consisted of PBMCs from the stem cell graft donor, obtained from the stem cell graft. The CDR3 nucleotides read TGCGCCAGCAGCCAAGGGCGGGGTCTCTCCTACGAGCAGTACTTC. Its translation is CASSQGRGLSYEQYF.